Presented here are 10 T cell receptor beta chains from one specimen sequenced in a study of cytomegalovirus exposure and HLA in healthy donors (dated by TCRdb to about 2017). The library came from the immunoSEQ multiplex PCR assay. The multiplex PCR relied on a mix of 60 forward primers for TCR Vbeta segments and 13 reverse primers for TCR Jbeta segments. Here the immuneACCESS table is served through TCRdb, limited to in-frame sequences with V and J called. Missing clones are a known gap in these copies; in checked studies unresolved V genes cover under half, and the rest lacks a known reason. This specimen's table enumerates some 30,000 clones. The ten most abundant clones make up 3.5% to 5% of the sample. Input material: PBMCs. The receptors come from a woman aged 40 to 49 in good health and CMV-seropositive.

The chain uses TRBV6-1 and TRBJ1-2, with 7 bases identical to TRBD1. The CDR3 totals 15 residues. The germline V gene has CDR1 MNHNS and CDR2 SASEGT. Unmatched junction bases numbered 8, after V lost 3 bases and J lost 4 bases. DNA for the CDR3: TGTGCCAGCAGTGACTCCGGGACAGATGTCTATGGCTACACCTTC. Translating it yields CASSDSGTDVYGYTF.

This rearrangement joins TRBV10-3 to TRBJ1-1; 10 nucleotides align to TRBD1. Germline assignment: CDR1 ENHRY and CDR2 SYGVKD. The ends lost 3 bases at V and 8 bases at J; junction bases unmatched: 6. The CDR3 covers 14 residues. The CDR3 DNA reads as TGTGCCATCAGTGATGACAGGGGGCAGGCGGAAGCTTTCTTT. This encodes CAISDDRGQAEAFF.

The V call is TRBV4-1, the J call TRBJ2-1, with TRBD1 matching 7 bases. The germline CDR1 and CDR2 sequences are MGHRA and YSYEKL. V gave up 4 bases and J gave up 2 bases; unmatched junction bases: 8. The CDR3 length is 16 residues. This CDR3 is CASSPQPGTAYNEQFF. CDR3 DNA sequence: TGCGCCAGCAGCCCCCAACCCGGGACAGCCTACAATGAGCAGTTCTTC.

The J gene is TRBJ2-3, the V gene TRBV27; possible D gene TRBD2, 7 bases. Trimming stripped 7 bases from V and 4 bases from J, with 21 bases between. CDR1 MNHEY and CDR2 SMNVEV come from the germline V gene (reference sequence). There are 16 residues in the CDR3. The CDR3 bases are TGTGCCAGCAACGTACTTGGGGGGGGCACGTCAGATACGCAGTATTTT. This encodes CASNVLGGGTSDTQYF.

The chain couples TRBV13 to TRBJ2-1; 7 bases are a match to TRBD1. This CDR3 is 16 amino acids long. The V and J ends lost 5 bases and 7 bases, in that order; junction bases with no gene match: 14. CDR1 and CDR2 from the germline V gene are PRHDT and FYEKMQ (reference sequence). CDR3 region: CASSPDRDRVRNEQFF. Written as DNA, the CDR3 is TGTGCCAGCAGCCCAGACCGAGACAGGGTTCGGAATGAGCAGTTCTTC.

The chain is built from TRBV9 and TRBJ2-7, with TRBD2 as a possible D gene (5 bases). CDR3 length: 14 amino acids. CDR1 is SGDLS, CDR2 YYNGEE, per germline. Trimming stripped 3 bases from V and 0 bases from J, with 10 bases between. CDR3 DNA: TGTGCCAGCAGCGGAGGACTGGGCTCCTACGAGCAGTACTTC. It encodes CASSGGLGSYEQYF.

This chain links TRBV9 with TRBJ2-7; 13 nucleotides align to TRBD2. This CDR3 has 16 residues. The germline V gene encodes CDR1 SGDLS and CDR2 YYNGEE. With V trimmed by 0 bases and J by 2 bases, 2 bases remained unmatched. The CDR3 loop reads CASSVGGLAGTYEQYF. CDR3 coding DNA: TGTGCCAGCAGCGTAGGGGGACTAGCGGGGACCTACGAGCAGTACTTC.

This sequence joins TRBV5-1 and TRBJ2-7; 14 bases line up with TRBD2. Germline V CDR1 and CDR2: SGHRS, YFSETQ. The CDR3 extends over 17 amino acids. Trimming removed 2 bases from V and 1 base from J; junction bases left unmatched: 5. The CDR3 sequence is CASSFGTSGSGSYEQYF. The DNA for the CDR3 is TGCGCCAGCAGCTTCGGGACTAGCGGGAGTGGGTCCTACGAGCAGTACTTC. Drawing the rest from reference TRBV5-1 and TRBJ2-7, the complete variable domain is KAGVTQTPRYLIKTRGQQVTLSCSPISGHRSVSWYQQTPGQGLQFLFEYFSETQRNKGNFPGRFSGRQFSNSRSEMNVSTLELGDSALYLCASSFGTSGSGSYEQYFGPGTRLTVT.

This chain connects TRBV28 to TRBJ2-7, with D possibly matching TRBD1 (6 bases). Trimming removed 5 bases from V and 0 bases from J, with 8 bases in between. This CDR3 comprises 13 residues. Germline V gives CDR1 MDHEN, CDR2 SYDVKM. The CDR3 sequence is CASSLDSSYEQYF. For the CDR3, the DNA is TGTGCCAGCAGTCTGGACAGCTCCTACGAGCAGTACTTC.

This chain joins TRBV19 and TRBJ2-7; TRBD1 aligns across 8 bases. CDR3 length: 12 residues. With 5 bases clipped from V and 4 bases from J, the junction kept 1 base outside the gene matches. Germline lookup yields CDR1 LNHDA and CDR2 SQIVND (reference sequence). CDR3 protein: CASSDRGYEQYF. The CDR3 DNA follows: TGTGCCAGTAGTGACAGGGGTTACGAGCAGTACTTC.